The 16 T cell receptor beta chains reported below all come from one sample, sequenced in a study of T cell repertoires in cytomegalovirus infection. In TCRdb, the reads were re-called with MiXCR into one record per CDR3 protein. Of some 450,000 distinct CDR3 sequences listed, 30% to 40% were seen once; the top ten hold roughly an eighth. What was sequenced was PBMCs. The origin of the receptors is a human donor in good health (CMV status not recorded). Some clones in this sample may be carry-over from other donors' samples.

This clonotype was seen a handful of times. The genes are TRBV6-4 and TRBJ1-1; D is perhaps TRBD1 (5 bases). The germline gives CDR1 MRHNA, CDR2 SNTAGT. The CDR3 sequence is 14 residues long. Trimming stripped 4 bases from V and 4 bases from J, with 13 bases between. The CDR3 region is CASSAGGWSTEAFF. In DNA form, the CDR3 reads TGTGCCAGCAGTGCGGGGGGTTGGAGCACTGAAGCTTTCTTT.

This clonotype was seen more than once but under ten times. This chain links TRBV19 with TRBJ1-5; TRBD1 aligns across 8 bases. The CDR3 covers 15 residues. V was clipped by 7 bases and J by 2 bases; unmatched bases: 7. CDR1 LNHDA and CDR2 SQIVND come from the germline V gene (reference sequence). CDR3: CASTPGGKGNQPQHF. DNA of the CDR3: TGTGCCAGTACACCAGGGGGCAAGGGCAATCAGCCCCAGCATTTT.

V gene TRBV7-6 combines with J gene TRBJ2-2; TRBD1 is a possible D gene (5 bases). Germline V CDR1 and CDR2: SGHVS, FNYEAQ. V was shortened by 6 bases and J by 6 bases, with 8 bases between the two germline ends. This CDR3 region has 12 residues. In DNA form, the CDR3 reads TGTGCCAGCAGAAAAGGGGCCGGGGAGCTGTTTTTT. Translated: CASRKGAGELFF.

This clonotype appeared once. The V gene is TRBV20-1, the J gene TRBJ2-3; the D call may be TRBD1 or TRBD2 (6 bases each). The CDR3 has 14 residues. Looked up from germline, CDR1 is DFQATT and CDR2 is SNEGSKA (reference sequence). Trimming left V 4 bases short and J 0 bases short, with 11 bases between. CDR3 region: CSAIRGTSTDTQYF. DNA for the CDR3: TGCAGTGCTATAAGGGGGACTAGCACAGATACGCAGTATTTT.

This chain links TRBV5-1 with TRBJ2-2; D not certain. The CDR3 runs 14 residues. V was clipped by 9 bases and J by 1 base, with 13 bases between them. Germline CDR1 reads SGHRS; CDR2 reads YFSETQ. CDR3 amino acids: CATAVRGNTGELFF. CDR3 sequence (DNA): TGCGCCACCGCGGTCAGAGGGAACACCGGGGAGCTGTTTTTT. Looking up the rest from reference TRBV5-1 and TRBJ2-2 gives the full variable domain: KAGVTQTPRYLIKTRGQQVTLSCSPISGHRSVSWYQQTPGQGLQFLFEYFSETQRNKGNFPGRFSGRQFSNSRSEMNVSTLELGDSALYLCATAVRGNTGELFFGEGSRLTVL.

In its sample, this clonotype was seen a few times. V usage is TRBV6-1 and J usage is TRBJ2-1; 7 nucleotides match TRBD2. Unmatched junction bases numbered 6, after V lost 6 bases and J lost 7 bases. Germline CDR1 and CDR2: MNHNS and SASEGT. CDR3 size: 13 residues. CDR3 amino acids: CASSPSGVNEQFF. DNA for the CDR3: TGTGCCAGCAGCCCCAGCGGGGTAAATGAGCAGTTCTTC.

This clonotype was observed a few times. V is TRBV12-3 or TRBV12-4 and J is TRBJ1-1; D is perhaps TRBD1 (5 bases). The CDR3 runs to 15 residues. The V end was cut by 6 bases, the J end by 1 base, with 15 bases between. As DNA, the CDR3 is TGTGCCAGCAGACATCTATTAGACAGGAACACTGAAGCTTTCTTT. Translated: CASRHLLDRNTEAFF.

This clonotype has more than one count but fewer than ten. J is TRBJ2-3 and V is TRBV6-5; 11 nucleotides line up with TRBD2. The junction had 10 bases not matched to a gene; V was cut back by 3 bases and J by 2 bases. The germline CDR1 and CDR2 sequences are MNHEY and SVGAGI. The CDR3 has 18 amino acids. As DNA, the CDR3 is TGTGCCAGCAGTTATGGTTGGGTGACTAGCGGGGCCACAGATACGCAGTATTTT. It is translated as CASSYGWVTSGATDTQYF.

Only a few counts were recorded for this clonotype. The rearrangement joins TRBV19 to TRBJ1-5, with TRBD1 identical over 7 bases. Germline CDR1 and CDR2: LNHDA and SQIVND (reference sequence). Trimming took 7 bases from V and 5 from J; bases not matched to a gene: 8. CDR3 length equals 14 residues. Here the CDR3 reads CASTDLRGHQPQHF. Written as DNA, the CDR3 is TGTGCCAGTACGGACCTTAGGGGGCATCAGCCCCAGCATTTT.

The chain combines TRBV6-5 with TRBJ2-1, with 7 nucleotides matching TRBD1. Germline V gives CDR1 MNHEY, CDR2 SVGAGI. V gave up 0 bases and J gave up 7 bases; unmatched junction bases: 3. This CDR3 is 14 amino acids long. Here the CDR3 reads CASSYSTGENEQFF. CDR3 coding DNA: TGTGCCAGCAGTTACTCAACAGGGGAGAATGAGCAGTTCTTC.

This chain connects TRBV6-5 to TRBJ2-7; tentatively, D is TRBD2 (5 bases). V was cut by 2 bases and J by 7 bases, with 9 bases left in between. The V gene's germline CDR1 is MNHEY and CDR2 SVGAGI. The CDR3 loop spans 12 amino acids. This chain's CDR3 is CASSYRSGEQYF. The DNA for the CDR3 is TGTGCCAGCAGTTACAGGTCGGGGGAGCAGTACTTC.

The J gene is TRBJ2-1, the V gene TRBV7-9; 11 nucleotides align to TRBD1. This CDR3 comprises 15 residues. V gave up 5 bases and J gave up 5 bases; unmatched junction bases: 5. In germline, CDR1 is SEHNR, CDR2 FQNEAQ (reference sequence). The CDR3 DNA is TGTGCCAGCAGCCCGGGGGACAGGGGGAACAATGAGCAGTTCTTC. It yields the protein CASSPGDRGNNEQFF.

In the case of this clonotype: With a much larger clone just one base away, this may be a read error. This chain links TRBV7-2 with TRBJ1-2; D remains unclear. V was trimmed by 1 base and J by 6 bases, leaving 9 bases between them. The length of the CDR3 is 13 residues. From germline, CDR1 is SGHTA and CDR2 FQGNSA. The CDR3 coding sequence is TGTGCCAGCAGCTTAGGTCCGCGCCATGGCTACACCTTC. Residues: CASSLGPRHGYTF.

This clonotype appeared a few times. CDR3 coding DNA: TGTGCCAGCAGTACCCCCGACTCAGGGAGAATCACTGAAGCTTTCTTT. This translates into CASSTPDSGRITEAFF. The chain carries TRBV12-3 or TRBV12-4 and TRBJ1-1; D possibly corresponds to TRBD1 (5 bases). V lost 5 bases, J lost 4 bases, and 20 bases lay in between. The CDR3 is 16 amino acids.

A word on this clonotype: At one boundary the junction diverges from the germline segment, which might be a read error. V is TRBV11-2 and J is TRBJ1-6, with 8 nucleotides matching TRBD1. The CDR3 totals 16 residues. Germline V gives CDR1 SGHAT, CDR2 FQNNGV. The CDR3 region has the DNA TGTGCCAGCAGCGCGGCAGGGGGCTCCTATAATTCACCCCTCCAATTT. Protein sequence: CASSAAGGSYNSPLQF.

A few counts support this clonotype. The rearrangement uses TRBV7-9 and TRBJ1-2, with D perhaps matching TRBD1 (5 bases). The CDR3 contains 16 residues. Looked up from germline, CDR1 is SEHNR and CDR2 is FQNEAQ (reference sequence). V lost 1 base and J 5 bases, leaving 17 bases between the germline ends. The CDR3 loop is CASSLVAGPLGYGYTF. The CDR3 nucleotides read TGTGCCAGCAGCTTAGTAGCAGGGCCTCTCGGTTATGGCTACACCTTC.